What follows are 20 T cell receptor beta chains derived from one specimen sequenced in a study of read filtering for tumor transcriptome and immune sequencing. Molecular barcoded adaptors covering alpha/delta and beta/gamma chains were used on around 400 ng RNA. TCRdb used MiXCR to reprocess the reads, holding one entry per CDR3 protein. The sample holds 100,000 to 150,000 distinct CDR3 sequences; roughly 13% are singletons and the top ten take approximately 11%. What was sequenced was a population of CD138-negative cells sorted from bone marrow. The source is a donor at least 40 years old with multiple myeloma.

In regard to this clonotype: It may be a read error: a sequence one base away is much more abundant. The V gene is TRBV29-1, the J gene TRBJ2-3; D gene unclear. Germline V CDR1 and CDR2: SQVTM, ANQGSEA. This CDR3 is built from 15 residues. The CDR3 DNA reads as TGCAGCGTTGAAGCCCAGATCCCGGCCCCAGATATGCAGTATTTT. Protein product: CSVEAQIPAPDMQYF.

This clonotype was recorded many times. In DNA, the CDR3 is TGCAGCGTTGAAGAGATGACTAGCGGGGGTCTAAACACCGGGGAGCTGTTTTTT. It specifies CSVEEMTSGGLNTGELFF. The chain carries TRBV29-1 and TRBJ2-2; 12 nucleotides align to TRBD2. The CDR3 has 18 residues. The germline gives CDR1 SQVTM, CDR2 ANQGSEA. The ends lost 0 bases at V and 2 bases at J; junction bases unmatched: 7.

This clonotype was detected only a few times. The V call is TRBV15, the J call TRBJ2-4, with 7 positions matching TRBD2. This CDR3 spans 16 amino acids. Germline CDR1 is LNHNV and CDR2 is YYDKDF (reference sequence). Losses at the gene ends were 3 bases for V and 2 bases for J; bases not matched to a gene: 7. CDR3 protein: CATSRRTSGTKNIQYF. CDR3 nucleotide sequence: TGTGCCACCAGCAGGAGGACTAGTGGTACCAAAAACATTCAGTACTTC.

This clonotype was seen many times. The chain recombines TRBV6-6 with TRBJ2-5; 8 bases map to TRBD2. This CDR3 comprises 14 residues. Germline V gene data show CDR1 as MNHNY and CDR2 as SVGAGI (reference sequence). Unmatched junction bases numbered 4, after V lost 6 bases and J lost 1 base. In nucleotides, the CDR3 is TGTGCCAGCAGGGCCACTAGCGGCCAAGAGACCCAGTACTTC. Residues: CASRATSGQETQYF.

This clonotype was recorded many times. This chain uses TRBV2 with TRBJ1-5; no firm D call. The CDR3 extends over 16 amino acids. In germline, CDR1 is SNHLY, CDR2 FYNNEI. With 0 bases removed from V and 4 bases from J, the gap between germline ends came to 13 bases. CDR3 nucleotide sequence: TGTGCCAGCAGTGAAGCGGGAACAATCCCAAATCAGCCCCAGCATTTT. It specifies CASSEAGTIPNQPQHF.

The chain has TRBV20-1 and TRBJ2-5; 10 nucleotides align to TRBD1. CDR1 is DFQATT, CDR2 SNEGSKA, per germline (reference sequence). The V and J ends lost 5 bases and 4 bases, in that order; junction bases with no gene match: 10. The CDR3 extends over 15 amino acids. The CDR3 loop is CSALDPGQGSETQYF. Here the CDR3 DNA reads TGCAGTGCTTTAGACCCGGGACAGGGGTCAGAGACCCAGTACTTC.

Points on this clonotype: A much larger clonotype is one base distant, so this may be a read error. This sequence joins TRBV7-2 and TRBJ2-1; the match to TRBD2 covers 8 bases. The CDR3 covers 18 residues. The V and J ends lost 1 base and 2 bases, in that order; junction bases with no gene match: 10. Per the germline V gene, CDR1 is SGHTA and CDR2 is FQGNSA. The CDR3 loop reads CASSLEGSGTSTYNEQFF. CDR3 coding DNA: TGTGCCAGCAGCTTAGAGGGTAGCGGGACGTCAACCTACAATGAGCAGTTCTTC.

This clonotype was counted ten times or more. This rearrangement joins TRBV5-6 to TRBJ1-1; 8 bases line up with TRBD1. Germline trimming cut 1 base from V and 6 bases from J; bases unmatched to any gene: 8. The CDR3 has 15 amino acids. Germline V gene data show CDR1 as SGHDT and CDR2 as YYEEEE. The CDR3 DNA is TGTGCCAGCAGCTTGTTAGACAGGGGTTCGGCTGAAGCTTTCTTT. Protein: CASSLLDRGSAEAFF.

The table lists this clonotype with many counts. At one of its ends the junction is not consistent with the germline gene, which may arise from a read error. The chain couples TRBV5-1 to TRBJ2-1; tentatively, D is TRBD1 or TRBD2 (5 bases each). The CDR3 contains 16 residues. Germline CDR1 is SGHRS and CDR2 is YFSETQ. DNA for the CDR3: TGTGCCAGCAGCCCCTCCGCTCTACCGATCCCGGGGCAGCAGTTCTTC. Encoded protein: CASSPSALPIPGQQFF.

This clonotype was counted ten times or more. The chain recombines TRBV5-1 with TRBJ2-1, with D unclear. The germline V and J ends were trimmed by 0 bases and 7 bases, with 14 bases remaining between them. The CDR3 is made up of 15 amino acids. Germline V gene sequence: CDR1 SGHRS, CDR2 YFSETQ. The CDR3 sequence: CASSLVWDSRNEQFF. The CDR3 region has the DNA TGCGCCAGCAGCTTGGTATGGGATTCGAGAAATGAGCAGTTCTTC.

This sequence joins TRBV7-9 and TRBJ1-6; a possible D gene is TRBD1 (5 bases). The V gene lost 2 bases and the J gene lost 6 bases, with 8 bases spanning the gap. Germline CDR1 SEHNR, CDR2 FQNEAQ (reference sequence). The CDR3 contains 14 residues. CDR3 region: CASSLPGPNSPLHF. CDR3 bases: TGTGCCAGCAGCTTACCGGGGCCTAATTCACCCCTCCACTTT.

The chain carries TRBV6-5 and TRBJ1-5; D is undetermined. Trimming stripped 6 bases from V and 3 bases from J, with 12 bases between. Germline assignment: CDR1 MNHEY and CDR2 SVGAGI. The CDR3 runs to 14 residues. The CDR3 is CASRPDMTNQPQHF. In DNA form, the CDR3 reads TGTGCCAGCAGGCCTGACATGACCAATCAGCCCCAGCATTTT.

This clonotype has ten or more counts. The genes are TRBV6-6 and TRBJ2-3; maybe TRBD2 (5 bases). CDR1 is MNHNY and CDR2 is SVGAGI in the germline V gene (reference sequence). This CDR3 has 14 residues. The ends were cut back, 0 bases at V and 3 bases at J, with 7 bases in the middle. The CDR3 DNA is TGTGCCAGCAGTTACTCAGAGGGAACAGATACGCAGTATTTT. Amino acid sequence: CASSYSEGTDTQYF.

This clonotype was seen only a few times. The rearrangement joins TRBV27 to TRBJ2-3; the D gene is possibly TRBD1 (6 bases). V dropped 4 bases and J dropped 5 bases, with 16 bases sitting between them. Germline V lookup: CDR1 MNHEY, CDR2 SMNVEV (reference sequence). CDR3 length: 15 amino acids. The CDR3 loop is CASSSAGQRRDTQYF. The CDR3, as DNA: TGTGCCAGCAGTTCAGCTGGACAGAGGCGAGATACGCAGTATTTT.

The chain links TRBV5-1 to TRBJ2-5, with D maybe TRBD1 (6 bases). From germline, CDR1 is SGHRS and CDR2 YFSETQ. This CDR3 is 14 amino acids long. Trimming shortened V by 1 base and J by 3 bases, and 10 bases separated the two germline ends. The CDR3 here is CASSLLRQEETQYF. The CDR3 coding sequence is TGCGCCAGCAGCTTGCTAAGACAGGAAGAGACCCAGTACTTC.

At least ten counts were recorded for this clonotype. The CDR3 DNA is TGTGCCAGCAGCTCGACCCCCAGAGGCGTGGAGCAGTTCTTC. Protein product: CASSSTPRGVEQFF. This sequence joins TRBV7-2 and TRBJ2-1; unclear D gene. The CDR3 contains 14 residues. Trimming took 4 bases from V and 10 from J, leaving 17 bases between them. Germline V gene lookup returns CDR1 SGHTA and CDR2 FQGNSA.

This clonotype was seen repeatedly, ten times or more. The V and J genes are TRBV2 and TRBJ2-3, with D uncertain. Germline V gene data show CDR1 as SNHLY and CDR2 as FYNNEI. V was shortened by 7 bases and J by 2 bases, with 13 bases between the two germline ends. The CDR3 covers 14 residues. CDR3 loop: CASKREFNTDTQYF. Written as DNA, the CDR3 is TGTGCCAGCAAGAGAGAGTTCAACACAGATACGCAGTATTTT.

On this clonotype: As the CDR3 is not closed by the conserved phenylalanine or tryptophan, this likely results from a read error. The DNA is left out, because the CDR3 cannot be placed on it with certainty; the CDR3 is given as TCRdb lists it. This chain's CDR3 is CASRLANYNEQLY. This chain connects TRBV12-3 or TRBV12-4 to TRBJ2-1. The CDR3 comprises 13 residues, both ends counted.

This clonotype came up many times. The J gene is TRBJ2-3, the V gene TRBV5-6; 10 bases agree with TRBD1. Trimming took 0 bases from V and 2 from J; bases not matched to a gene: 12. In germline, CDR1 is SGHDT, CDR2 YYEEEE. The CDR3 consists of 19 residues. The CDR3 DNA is TGTGCCAGCAGCTTGGGTTTGACAGGGGGCTCTTGGTACACAGATACGCAGTATTTT. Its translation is CASSLGLTGGSWYTDTQYF.

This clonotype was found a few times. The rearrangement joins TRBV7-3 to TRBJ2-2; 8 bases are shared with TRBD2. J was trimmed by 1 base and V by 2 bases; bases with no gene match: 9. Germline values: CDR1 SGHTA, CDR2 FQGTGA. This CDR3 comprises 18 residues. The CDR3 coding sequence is TGTGCCAGCAGCTTATTCGCGAGCGGGAGCAGGAACACCGGGGAGCTGTTTTTT. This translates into CASSLFASGSRNTGELFF.